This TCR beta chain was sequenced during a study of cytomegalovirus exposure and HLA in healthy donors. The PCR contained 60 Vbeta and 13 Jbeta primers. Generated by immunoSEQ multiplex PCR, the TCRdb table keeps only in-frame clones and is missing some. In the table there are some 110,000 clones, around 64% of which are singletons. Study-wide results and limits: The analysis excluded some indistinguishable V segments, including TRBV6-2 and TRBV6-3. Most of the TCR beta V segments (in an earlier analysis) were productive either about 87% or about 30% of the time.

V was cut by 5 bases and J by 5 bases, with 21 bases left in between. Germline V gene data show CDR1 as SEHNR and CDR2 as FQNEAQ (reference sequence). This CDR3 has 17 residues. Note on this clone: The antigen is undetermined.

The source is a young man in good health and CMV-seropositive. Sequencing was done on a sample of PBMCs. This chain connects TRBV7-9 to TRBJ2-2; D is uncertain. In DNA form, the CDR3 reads TGTGCCAGCAGCCCCGATGTGTGGATCGGAGATACCGGGGAGCTGTTTTTT. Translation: CASSPDVWIGDTGELFF.